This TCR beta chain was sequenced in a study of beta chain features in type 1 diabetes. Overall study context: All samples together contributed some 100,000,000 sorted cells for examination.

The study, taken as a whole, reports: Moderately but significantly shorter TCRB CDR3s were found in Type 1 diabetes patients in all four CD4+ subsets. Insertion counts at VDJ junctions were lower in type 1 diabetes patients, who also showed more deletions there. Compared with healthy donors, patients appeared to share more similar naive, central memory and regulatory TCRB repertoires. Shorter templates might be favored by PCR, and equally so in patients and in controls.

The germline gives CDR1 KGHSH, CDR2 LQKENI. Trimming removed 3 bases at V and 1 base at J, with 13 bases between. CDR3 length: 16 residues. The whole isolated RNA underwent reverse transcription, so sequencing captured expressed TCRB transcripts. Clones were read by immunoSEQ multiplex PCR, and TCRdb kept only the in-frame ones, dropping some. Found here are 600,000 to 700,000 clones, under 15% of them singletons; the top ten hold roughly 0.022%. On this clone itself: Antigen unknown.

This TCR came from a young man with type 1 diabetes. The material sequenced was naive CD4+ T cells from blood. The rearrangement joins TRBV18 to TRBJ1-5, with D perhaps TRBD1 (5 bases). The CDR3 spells CASSPPGGTSNQPQHF. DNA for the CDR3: TGTGCCAGCTCACCCCCCGGGGGGACCAGCAATCAGCCCCAGCATTTT.